This T cell receptor beta chain derives from a study of T cell responses to AZD1222 COVID-19 vaccine (TCRdb year 2021). In terms of the full investigation: A total of 233 trial participants underwent TCR sequencing, of whom approximately 200 had received two doses of AZD1222 and roughly 26 had received two doses of the MenACWY control vaccine. Enrollment into the trials was organized by age into subgroups of 18-55, 56-69 and 70-plus years, and those subgroups contained 148, 28 and 57 TCR-sequenced participants, respectively.

In light of the paper, this sample's time point label describes: about 28 days (+/-7) after the second vaccine dose. Because spike-specific TCR depth and breadth did not differ between the two schedules, AZD1222 recipients who got a second dose at roughly 4 weeks were pooled with those who got a second dose at roughly 12 weeks. Vaccinee samples came from UK trials COV001 and COV002, including a single-blind randomized controlled phase 2/3 trial of AZD1222 (ChAdOx1 nCoV-19) in healthy adults. For TCRbeta chain sequencing, PBMC samples were collected from trial participants at day 0 and at day 28 after the second dose. The CDR3 regions of human TCRbeta chains were analyzed by immunosequencing. From the authors' description of their analysis: Repertoire TCRs were matched against a reference library of SARS-CoV-2-specific TCRs generated with the MIRA antigen-specificity platform. Breadth meant the fraction of unique TCRs that were SARS-CoV-2-associated, whereas depth meant the fraction of total T cells that were SARS-CoV-2-associated. Using the MIRA data, each spike-specific TCR was assigned both to the spike region to which the TCR was reactive and to a CD4 or CD8 class. Log10-transformed breadth and depth values were compared by one-way ANOVA with Sidak's multiple comparisons tests. The source is immuneACCESS, and TCRdb retained only in-frame sequences with V and J called. Part of the clones is not carried over; for the studies checked, unresolved V genes explain less than half of this, and the remainder is unexplained. D and trimming come from the DNA, and the V and J calls and clone size come from that table. Counted in this sample were more than 120,000 clones; roughly 92% of them appeared once. The ten largest clones capture 9% to 9.5% of the sample.

Study-wide findings and limitations: Because no day 14 peak-response samples were available, the repertoires could be characterized only after the peak T cell response. Conclusions about previously exposed vaccinees were limited because only a handful of AZD1222 recipients were SARS-CoV-2 seropositive at baseline. Epitopes outside the regions mutated in the B.1.351 and B.1.1.7 variants were reportedly recognized by nearly half of the unique spike-specific TCRs. Spike-specific TCR breadth and depth rose significantly after two AZD1222 doses compared with day 0 and with MenACWY recipients. Participants were mostly white British and included more females than males, and it was suggested by the authors that clonal diversity may have been underestimated. The whole spike protein was spanned by vaccine-associated CD4 TCRs, and dominant responses were seen in regions 160-218 and 743-854. In the small 56-69-year group, the increase in depth fell short of significance, most likely because of low power.

CDR1 MNHEY and CDR2 SMNVEV were looked up in the germline V gene (reference sequence). V loses 4 bases at its end and J loses 5 bases; junction bases beyond the gene matches: 8. The CDR3 goes from the cysteine to the phenylalanine over 15 residues. CDR3 DNA is the only sequence kept; it has 45 bases, read in frame from the first base. On this clone itself: Its antigen is unknown. There are no base qualities to consult, and no much larger clone falls within one base.

The chain employs TRBV27 and TRBJ2-5; 9 central bases correspond to TRBD1. This TCR was recovered from an adult who received the AZD1222 COVID-19 vaccine. The sample here was peripheral blood, taken 28 days after the second AZD1222 dose. In nucleotides, the sequence is TGTGCCAGCAGTTCCCCGGGACAGGGAGAGGAGACCCAGTACTTC. Translated, this gives CASSSPGQGEETQYF.